This entry describes one TCR beta chain. Single viable CD3+CD4+CD8-CD45RO+ cells were sorted as the memory CD4+ T cells. Total CD4+ T cells were enriched by CD4 positive selection. These data originate in a study of memory CD4+ T cells and cytomegalovirus serostatus. Study-level information: Of the healthy Belgian adults, 9 or 10 were CMV seropositive and 20 to 30 seronegative.

Here immunoSEQ multiplex PCR was the method, and the copy in TCRdb shows in-frame clones only, minus some. Of more than 50,000 clones in the sample, roughly 78% are singletons; the top ten hold roughly 0.84%. Germline loops: CDR1 SEHNR, CDR2 FQNEAQ (reference sequence). Trimming took 5 bases from V and 4 from J, leaving 9 bases between them. This CDR3 spans 13 amino acids. Sequenced input: memory CD4+ T cells from blood. This TCR derives from an adult in good health and CMV-seronegative. The gene calls are TRBV7-9 and TRBJ2-1; the D is unclear. The CDR3 nucleotides are TGTGCCAGCAGCCCGTACCAGTACAATGAGCAGTTCTTC. It is translated as CASSPYQYNEQFF.